This entry lists 32 T cell receptor beta chains sequenced from one sample in a study of Graves' ophthalmopathy and Graves' hyperthyroidism. Amplified TCR beta CDR3 regions were obtained using RNA transcripts as template. The authors performed first-round RT-PCR with HTBI primers and then a second-round multiplex PCR. A single record per CDR3 protein comes from TCRdb applying MiXCR to the multiplex PCR reads. The sample contains more than 1,000,000 distinct CDR3 sequences, less than 45% of which appear only once. The sequenced material came from peripheral blood or thyroid tissue (not recorded which). The receptor set was obtained from an adult man with Graves' hyperthyroidism.

A word on this clonotype: Since a much larger clone is just one base distant, this may be a read error. V usage is TRBV10-3 and J usage is TRBJ2-2; possibly TRBD1 or TRBD2 for D (7 bases each). This CDR3 is 16 amino acids long. The germline gives CDR1 ENHRY, CDR2 SYGVKD. CDR3 coding DNA: TGTGCCATCAGTGGGGGGGGACAGCCGAACACCCGGGAGCTGTTTTTT. Amino acids: CAISGGGQPNTRELFF.

This clonotype was counted at least ten times. The genes are TRBV7-2 and TRBJ2-5, with D perhaps matching TRBD1 (5 bases). The ends were cut back, 3 bases at V and 4 bases at J, with 21 bases in the middle. Germline loops: CDR1 SGHTA, CDR2 FQGNSA. The CDR3 runs 17 residues. The CDR3 is CASSLGRASVARETQYF. CDR3 sequence (DNA): TGTGCCAGCAGCTTGGGCAGGGCCAGTGTAGCACGAGAGACCCAGTACTTC.

The chain links TRBV7-9 to TRBJ1-6; TRBD1 matches 11 bases. Germline loops: CDR1 SEHNR, CDR2 FQNEAQ (reference sequence). V gave up 5 bases and J gave up 8 bases; unmatched junction bases: 2. The CDR3 is 14 amino acids. The CDR3 DNA reads as TGTGCCAGCAGCGGACAGGGGGCGGATTCACCCCTCCACTTT. Translation: CASSGQGADSPLHF. Full variable domain (missing parts from reference TRBV7-9 and TRBJ1-6): DTGVSQNPRHKITKRGQNVTFRCDPISEHNRLYWYRQTLGQGPEFLTYFQNEAQLEKSRLLSDRFSAERPKGSFSTLEIQRTEQGDSAMYLCASSGQGADSPLHFGNGTRLTVT.

This clonotype was seen more than once but under ten times. V and J are TRBV11-2 and TRBJ2-5; D gene unclear. Germline CDR1 SGHAT, CDR2 FQNNGV. V was clipped by 1 base and J by 2 bases, with 11 bases between them. CDR3 length: 15 residues. This chain's CDR3 is CASSLGYTLQETQYF. CDR3 sequence (DNA): TGTGCCAGCAGCTTAGGTTACACTTTACAAGAGACCCAGTACTTC.

The V gene is TRBV20-1, the J gene TRBJ2-7; D unresolved. Trimming pared 1 base from V and 0 bases from J, leaving 7 bases between. This CDR3 is built from 13 residues. Germline-derived CDR1 and CDR2 are DFQATT and SNEGSKA (reference sequence). Here the CDR3 DNA reads TGCAGTGCTAGAGTAGAGAACTCCTACGAGCAGTACTTC. This codes for CSARVENSYEQYF.

V and J are TRBV6-5 and TRBJ1-1; the D gene is possibly TRBD1 (5 bases). Germline V gene data show CDR1 as MNHEY and CDR2 as SVGAGI. V shed 3 bases and J shed 7 bases, with 15 bases lying between them. The CDR3 sequence is 14 residues long. The CDR3 sequence: CASSYRGLGDEAFF. The CDR3 region has the DNA TGTGCCAGCAGTTATCGAGGGCTGGGGGATGAAGCTTTCTTT.

This clonotype was seen only a few times. This chain joins TRBV12-3 or TRBV12-4 and TRBJ1-3; 9 positions match TRBD1. The CDR3 covers 16 residues. Unmatched junction bases numbered 8, after V lost 4 bases and J lost 4 bases. CDR3 loop: CASSSRTGAVGNTIYF. For the CDR3, the DNA is TGTGCCAGCAGTTCCCGGACAGGGGCGGTCGGAAACACCATATATTTT.

The rearrangement links TRBV20-1 to TRBJ2-7; TRBD2 matches 16 bases. CDR1 DFQATT and CDR2 SNEGSKA come from the germline V gene (reference sequence). The CDR3 length is 16 residues. With V trimmed by 5 bases and J by 7 bases, 11 bases remained unmatched. CDR3 coding DNA: TGCAGTGCTCAGGGACTAGCGGGGGGGCCGACGGAGGAGCAGTACTTC. Translating it yields CSAQGLAGGPTEEQYF.

This clonotype has a count of ten or more. In DNA form, the CDR3 reads TGTGCCAGCAGCTTCCCCCAGGGAGGAGATACGCAGTATTTT. Protein product: CASSFPQGGDTQYF. The V gene is TRBV7-9, the J gene TRBJ2-3, with D possibly being TRBD2 (6 bases). Germline CDR1 and CDR2: SEHNR and FQNEAQ (reference sequence). The CDR3 loop spans 14 amino acids. Trimming cost V 3 bases and J 5 bases, with 12 bases left between them.

This chain connects TRBV11-2 to TRBJ1-2; TRBD1 aligns across 7 bases. J gave up 6 bases and V 6 bases, and 10 bases lay outside the gene matches. Per the germline V gene, CDR1 is SGHAT and CDR2 is FQNNGV. The CDR3 is 14 amino acids. CDR3 region: CASSKDRNLDGYTF. The CDR3 region has the DNA TGTGCCAGCAGTAAGGACAGGAACCTAGATGGCTACACCTTC.

This clonotype was seen at least ten times. The rearrangement links TRBV14 to TRBJ1-1; TRBD1 matches 11 bases. J lost 4 bases, V lost 1 base, and 2 bases had no gene match. This CDR3 is 15 amino acids long. Germline V gene sequence: CDR1 SGHDN, CDR2 FVKESK. CDR3 amino acids: CASSQGGTGGTEAFF. As DNA, the CDR3 is TGTGCCAGCAGCCAAGGGGGGACAGGGGGCACTGAAGCTTTCTTT.

This clonotype was detected only a few times. V usage is TRBV10-3 and J usage is TRBJ1-6, with no clear D. Germline V gives CDR1 ENHRY, CDR2 SYGVKD. The CDR3 spans 16 residues. Trimming took off 10 bases at V and 2 bases at J, with 18 bases between the two ends. CDR3 DNA sequence: TGTGCCAGCACCAAGGCCCGAGGGACCTATAATTCACCCCTCCACTTT. Translating it yields CASTKARGTYNSPLHF.

The chain recombines TRBV7-8 with TRBJ2-2; a possible D gene is TRBD2 (8 bases). The germline V gene has CDR1 SGHVS and CDR2 FQNEAQ. V was shortened by 11 bases and J by 7 bases, with 20 bases between the two germline ends. The CDR3 has 14 amino acids. CDR3 coding DNA: TGTGCCCCAGGGGGGCTAGCGGGTCTCGGGGAGCTGTTTTTT. Amino acid sequence: CAPGGLAGLGELFF.

The chain joins TRBV5-1 to TRBJ2-2; possible D gene TRBD1, 6 bases. CDR1 and CDR2 from the germline V gene are SGHRS and YFSETQ. CDR3 length: 15 amino acids. V lost 5 bases and J 6 bases, leaving 17 bases between the germline ends. CDR3 nucleotide sequence: TGCGCCAGCAGTCGAACAGGGAGTGTCGCCGGGGAGCTGTTTTTT. The encoded protein is CASSRTGSVAGELFF.

This clonotype showed up many times. The chain carries TRBV7-8 and TRBJ1-2; the D gene is possibly TRBD1 (5 bases). Trimming stripped 1 base from V and 2 bases from J, with 14 bases between. Germline assignment: CDR1 SGHVS and CDR2 FQNEAQ. This CDR3 has 16 residues. The CDR3 loop is CASSLVPGRQNYGYTF. The DNA of the CDR3 is TGTGCCAGCAGCTTAGTTCCGGGACGGCAGAACTATGGCTACACCTTC.

This clonotype showed up many times. This chain uses TRBV4-2 with TRBJ1-5; 9 bases fit TRBD1. CDR1 LGHNA and CDR2 YNFKEQ come from the germline V gene. This CDR3 spans 16 amino acids. The V segment lost 0 bases and the J segment 3 bases; nucleotides outside the gene matches: 3. CDR3 sequence: CASSQDGQGYNQPQHF. The CDR3 DNA reads TGTGCCAGCAGCCAAGATGGACAGGGGTACAATCAGCCCCAGCATTTT.

CDR3 amino acids: CRARSWGQGSPLHF. Here the CDR3 DNA reads TGCAGGGCCCGGAGCTGGGGACAGGGTTCACCCCTCCACTTT. The rearrangement links TRBV20-1 to TRBJ1-6; 9 bases fit TRBD1. This CDR3 contains 14 residues. Looked up from germline, CDR1 is DFQATT and CDR2 is SNEGSKA (reference sequence).

This clonotype was detected a few times. One junction end does not reproduce the germline sequence, and a read error may be involved. J is TRBJ1-5 and V is TRBV24-1; D might be TRBD1 (5 bases). This CDR3 has 14 residues. Per the germline V gene, CDR1 is KGHDR and CDR2 is SFDVKD. This CDR3 reads CAISEQGGNQPQHF. As DNA, the CDR3 is TGTGCCATCAGTGAGCAGGGCGGCAATCAGCCCCAGCATTTT.

This clonotype was counted many times. V usage is TRBV7-2 and J usage is TRBJ2-2; the D gene is possibly TRBD1 (5 bases). CDR3 length: 14 amino acids. Trimming took 3 bases from V and 6 from J, leaving 11 bases between them. Germline CDR1 and CDR2: SGHTA and FQGNSA. In DNA form, the CDR3 reads TGTGCCAGCAGCTTGTCCAGGGTGTCCGGGGAGCTGTTTTTT. The encoded protein is CASSLSRVSGELFF.

Turning to this clonotype: One junction end disagrees with the germline gene, perhaps due to a read error. The rearrangement joins TRBV7-2 to TRBJ1-5; unclear D gene. From germline, CDR1 is SGHTA and CDR2 FQGNSA. CDR3 size: 15 residues. CDR3 residues: CASSQELGINQPQHF. CDR3 DNA sequence: TGCGCCAGCAGCCAAGAATTAGGGATCAATCAGCCCCAGCATTTT.

The sample holds many counts of this clonotype. J is TRBJ2-5 and V is TRBV10-3; D ambiguous. Germline V gives CDR1 ENHRY, CDR2 SYGVKD. V gave up 2 bases and J gave up 5 bases, with 9 bases separating them. The CDR3 covers 13 residues. The CDR3 here is CAISERNWETQYF. DNA of the CDR3: TGTGCCATCAGTGAGCGCAACTGGGAGACCCAGTACTTC.

This clonotype was observed a few times. The CDR3 DNA reads as TGTGCTAGTGGTTTGGGGGGGACAGTCTTACGACCCCAGCATTTT. It codes for CASGLGGTVLRPQHF. The chain links TRBV12-5 to TRBJ1-5, with 7 bases that match TRBD1. The CDR3 sequence is 15 residues long. With 1 base clipped from V and 10 bases from J, the junction kept 10 bases outside the gene matches. In germline, CDR1 is LGHNT, CDR2 FRNRAP.

The chain recombines TRBV19 with TRBJ1-1; TRBD1 matches 8 bases. CDR3 length: 15 residues. The germline V gene encodes CDR1 LNHDA and CDR2 SQIVND (reference sequence). The junction had 16 bases not matched to a gene; V was cut back by 10 bases and J by 6 bases. The CDR3, as DNA: TGTGCCACCAATCCCGACAGGGGTCGGTCGGCTGAAGCTTTCTTT. Protein product: CATNPDRGRSAEAFF.

There are many counts of this clonotype. The chain employs TRBV4-3 and TRBJ2-6; no clear D. The CDR3 length is 16 residues. V was clipped by 0 bases and J by 2 bases, with 8 bases between them. Germline V gene lookup returns CDR1 LGHNA and CDR2 YSLEER. Here the CDR3 DNA reads TGCGCCAGCAGCCAAGATATAGGTACTGGGGCCAACGTCCTGACTTTC. Protein product: CASSQDIGTGANVLTF.

This clonotype turned up a few times. This chain connects TRBV7-9 to TRBJ2-7; 14 bases map to TRBD2. The CDR3 totals 15 residues. Germline loops: CDR1 SEHNR, CDR2 FQNEAQ (reference sequence). V was clipped by 4 bases and J by 6 bases; unmatched bases: 5. CDR3 coding DNA: TGTGCCAGCAGCTCGGGACTAGCGGGGGCCATCGAGCAGTACTTC. Protein: CASSSGLAGAIEQYF.

This clonotype was detected only a few times. This chain uses TRBV7-2 with TRBJ1-6; D remains ambiguous. Trimming left V 2 bases short and J 8 bases short, with 7 bases between. Germline CDR1 and CDR2: SGHTA and FQGNSA. The CDR3 runs to 13 residues. The CDR3 spells CASSLRWDSPLHF. The CDR3 coding sequence is TGTGCCAGCAGCTTAAGGTGGGATTCACCCCTCCACTTT.

Concerning this clonotype itself: A read error may explain this, as a much larger clone is one base away. This chain connects TRBV20-1 to TRBJ2-2, with 7 bases fitting TRBD1. CDR3 length equals 16 residues. Trimming cost V 2 bases and J 4 bases; bases outside gene matches: 10. Germline assignment: CDR1 DFQATT and CDR2 SNEGSKA (reference sequence). CDR3 coding DNA: TGCAGTGCTAGACCAGACAGGGCGCGAGGCACCGGGGAGCTGTTTTTT. Translating gives CSARPDRARGTGELFF.

Only a few counts were recorded for this clonotype. The chain employs TRBV7-2 and TRBJ2-7; D is unclear. The CDR3 is made up of 11 amino acids. Deletions cut 11 bases from V and 8 bases from J, with 16 bases between. The germline V gene encodes CDR1 SGHTA and CDR2 FQGNSA. CDR3 sequence reads: CAASTLGQQYF. In nucleotides, the CDR3 is TGTGCCGCCTCGACGCTCGGGCAGCAGTACTTC.

This clonotype was observed a handful of times. The chain joins TRBV7-9 to TRBJ2-7; D unclear. This CDR3 contains 14 residues. In germline, CDR1 is SEHNR, CDR2 FQNEAQ (reference sequence). Trimming removed 4 bases at V and 4 bases at J, with 14 bases between. CDR3 coding DNA: TGTGCCAGCAGCTCAGAATCCAGAGCGTACGAGCAGTACTTC. Translating it yields CASSSESRAYEQYF.

The chain is built from TRBV5-6 and TRBJ2-5; 8 nucleotides match TRBD1. The CDR3 has 13 residues. Per germline, CDR1 SGHDT and CDR2 YYEEEE. Trimming removed 4 bases from V and 7 bases from J; junction bases left unmatched: 6. CDR3 protein: CASSNGQGGTQYF. In DNA, the CDR3 is TGTGCCAGCAGCAACGGACAGGGAGGGACCCAGTACTTC.

This clonotype was detected only once. This chain joins TRBV7-6 and TRBJ2-5, with D possibly matching TRBD2 (6 bases). The CDR3 contains 15 residues. Between the trimmed V and J ends, which lost 1 base and 2 bases, there was a span of 11 bases. The germline gives CDR1 SGHVS, CDR2 FNYEAQ. The CDR3 region has the DNA TGTGCCAGCAGCTTAGATCCCGGGACTCAAGAGACCCAGTACTTC. This encodes CASSLDPGTQETQYF.

This clonotype was seen ten or more times. The rearrangement joins TRBV20-1 to TRBJ1-3; unclear D gene. V dropped 0 bases and J dropped 1 base, with 10 bases sitting between them. Germline loops: CDR1 DFQATT, CDR2 SNEGSKA (reference sequence). This CDR3 comprises 15 residues. CDR3 residues: CSARDQVGSGNTIYF. The DNA of the CDR3 is TGCAGTGCTAGAGATCAAGTAGGGTCTGGAAACACCATATATTTT.